This T cell receptor (beta chain) was obtained from a study of response to subunit inactivated influenza vaccine. TCRdb analysed the RT-PCR reads with MiXCR anew, one entry per CDR3 protein. The sample records about 170,000 distinct CDR3 sequences, about an eighth being singletons. CDR3 size: 18 residues. CDR1 ENHRY and CDR2 SYGVKD come from the germline V gene. The trim removed 1 base at V and 1 base at J, leaving 9 bases unmatched. In addition, the sample was reused for a study of T cells expressing NK-cell markers. That work states: In generating TCR beta cDNA, 5'RACE template switching with UMIs was used. The study did not resolve the HCMV specificity of expanded NKG2C+ T cell clones.

This chain joins TRBV10-3 and TRBJ2-1; the match to TRBD2 covers 8 bases. This material consisted of CD8+ T cells sorted from PBMCs, taken 11 to 12 days after vaccination. The receptor comes from a man between 50 and 59 years old who received an inactivated influenza vaccine. This CDR3 is CAISEYSSGTISYNEQFF. The DNA for the CDR3 is TGTGCCATCAGTGAGTATAGTAGCGGGACAATTTCCTACAATGAGCAGTTCTTC.